These 29 T cell receptor beta chains were sequenced from one sample in a study of beta chain features in type 1 diabetes. TCRB transcripts that were expressed got sequenced, as all of the isolated RNA had been reverse transcribed. Some clones are missing from TCRdb's copy, which holds only in-frame ones; the method was immunoSEQ multiplex PCR. The sample shows around 280,000 clones, approximately 16% of them seen only once. The study, taken as a whole, reports: Shortening of TCRB CDR3s, moderate but significant, appeared in all four CD4+ subsets of Type 1 diabetes patients.

These receptors lack a known antigen. The sequenced sample was naive CD4+ T cells from blood. The source is a man younger than 30 with type 1 diabetes.

V and J are TRBV5-6 and TRBJ2-2; a possible D gene is TRBD1 (5 bases). The germline V gene encodes CDR1 SGHDT and CDR2 YYEEEE. There are 15 residues in the CDR3. Trimming shortened V by 0 bases and J by 5 bases, and 11 bases separated the two germline ends. The CDR3: CASSLDAGRTGELFF. Written as DNA, the CDR3 is TGTGCCAGCAGCTTGGATGCAGGGCGGACCGGGGAGCTGTTTTTT. Full variable domain (missing parts from reference TRBV5-6 and TRBJ2-2): DAGVTQSPTHLIKTRGQQVTLRCSPKSGHDTVSWYQQALGQGPQFIFQYYEEEERQRGNFPDRFSGHQFPNYSSELNVNALLLGDSALYLCASSLDAGRTGELFFGEGSRLTVL.

This clone was counted between two and nine times. The chain has TRBV14 and TRBJ2-2, with D maybe TRBD1 (6 bases). Germline CDR1 is SGHDN and CDR2 is FVKESK. Trimming left V 4 bases short and J 0 bases short, with 12 bases between. There are 16 residues in the CDR3. Written as DNA, the CDR3 is TGTGCCAGCAGCCGGGCCGGGACAACGAACACCGGGGAGCTGTTTTTT. Translating gives CASSRAGTTNTGELFF.

This clone appeared a few times. The rearrangement uses TRBV29-1 and TRBJ2-2, with D perhaps TRBD1 (6 bases). Germline V CDR1 and CDR2: SQVTM, ANQGSEA. V lost 6 bases to trimming and J lost 4 bases, with 12 bases between them. The CDR3 runs to 13 residues. CDR3 in DNA: TGCAGCGTCGCCTGGACAGTCACCGGGGAGCTGTTTTTT. Its protein is CSVAWTVTGELFF.

There are a few counts of this clone. This rearrangement joins TRBV2 to TRBJ2-2; tentative D call: TRBD1 (5 bases). The CDR3 has 15 amino acids. Trimming removed 4 bases at V and 1 base at J, with 10 bases between. Germline CDR1 SNHLY, CDR2 FYNNEI. CDR3 region: CASSADRLNTGELFF. The DNA for the CDR3 is TGTGCCAGCAGTGCTGACAGACTGAACACCGGGGAGCTGTTTTTT.

The chain employs TRBV25-1 and TRBJ2-7; TRBD1 matches 7 bases. V lost 5 bases and J lost 7; bases outside the gene matches: 8. The CDR3 covers 13 residues. CDR1 and CDR2 from the germline V gene are MGHDK and SYGVNS. CDR3 DNA: TGTGCCAGCAGTTTTGGGACAGAGGAAGAGCAGTACTTC. This codes for CASSFGTEEEQYF.

The chain recombines TRBV5-1 with TRBJ1-5, with D unresolved. Trimming removed 0 bases at V and 0 bases at J, with 7 bases between. CDR3 length: 15 residues. Germline V lookup: CDR1 SGHRS, CDR2 YFSETQ. The CDR3, as DNA: TGCGCCAGCAGCTTGGCTGGAGATAGCAATCAGCCCCAGCATTTT. Its translation is CASSLAGDSNQPQHF.

This clone came up a few times. The chain joins TRBV28 to TRBJ2-1; D is perhaps TRBD1 (5 bases). The ends were cut back, 10 bases at V and 0 bases at J, with 13 bases in the middle. The CDR3 is 14 amino acids. CDR1 MDHEN and CDR2 SYDVKM come from the germline V gene. CDR3 nucleotide sequence: TGTGCCACCAGGGTGAGTGGCTCCTACAATGAGCAGTTCTTC. It encodes CATRVSGSYNEQFF.

The chain couples TRBV5-1 to TRBJ2-1, with 8 bases fitting TRBD1. The CDR3 loop spans 13 amino acids. V was pared by 4 bases and J by 7 bases, with 4 bases of the junction left unmatched. The V gene's germline CDR1 is SGHRS and CDR2 YFSETQ. The CDR3 sequence: CASSPDRANEQFF. CDR3 in DNA: TGCGCCAGCAGCCCGGACAGGGCAAATGAGCAGTTCTTC.

The rearrangement uses TRBV4-2 and TRBJ2-7, with 11 bases lining up with TRBD2. The V segment lost 3 bases and the J segment 6 bases; nucleotides outside the gene matches: 10. CDR3 size: 16 residues. Germline lookup yields CDR1 LGHNA and CDR2 YNFKEQ. CDR3 amino acids: CASSQVSGRVPLEQYF. The CDR3 DNA follows: TGTGCCAGCAGCCAGGTTAGCGGGAGGGTCCCTCTCGAGCAGTACTTC.

This chain joins TRBV28 and TRBJ2-7, with D maybe TRBD2 (7 bases). This CDR3 has 14 residues. V lost 1 base, J lost 3 bases, and 10 bases lay in between. Germline values: CDR1 MDHEN, CDR2 SYDVKM. DNA for the CDR3: TGTGCCAGCAGTTTATTCGGGGGGCTCTACGAGCAGTACTTC. Its protein product is CASSLFGGLYEQYF.

J is TRBJ2-3 and V is TRBV7-8; 7 nucleotides align to TRBD1. CDR3 length: 15 amino acids. The junction had 9 bases not matched to a gene; V was cut back by 3 bases and J by 6 bases. The V gene's germline CDR1 is SGHVS and CDR2 FQNEAQ. Here the CDR3 reads CASSLVTQGFDTQYF. In DNA form, the CDR3 reads TGTGCCAGCAGCTTGGTAACACAGGGGTTCGATACGCAGTATTTT. Complete variable domain (other parts from reference TRBV7-8 and TRBJ2-3): GAGVSQSPRYKVAKRGQDVALRCDPISGHVSLFWYQQALGQGPEFLTYFQNEAQLDKSGLPSDRFFAERPEGSVSTLKIQRTQQEDSAVYLCASSLVTQGFDTQYFGPGTRLTVL.

This clone was seen a handful of times. The gene calls are TRBV4-1 and TRBJ1-1; D unresolved. This CDR3 is built from 12 residues. V was shortened by 2 bases and J by 2 bases, with 3 bases between the two germline ends. The germline CDR1 and CDR2 sequences are MGHRA and YSYEKL. The chain's CDR3 is CASSQTNTEAFF. The CDR3 DNA reads as TGCGCCAGCAGCCAAACTAACACTGAAGCTTTCTTT.

The chain employs TRBV6-4 and TRBJ1-6; 7 bases fit TRBD1. V dropped 4 bases and J dropped 5; count of bases not matched to a gene: 5. Germline V gene sequence: CDR1 MRHNA, CDR2 SNTAGT. CDR3 length: 15 residues. The CDR3 loop is CASSARGQNNSPLHF. The CDR3 nucleotides are TGTGCCAGCAGTGCTCGGGGACAGAATAATTCACCCCTCCACTTT.

This chain links TRBV28 with TRBJ2-1; maybe TRBD1 (5 bases). The CDR3 consists of 13 residues. Trimming took off 7 bases at V and 5 bases at J, with 12 bases between the two ends. Germline V lookup: CDR1 MDHEN, CDR2 SYDVKM. The DNA for the CDR3 is TGTGCCAGCACCTTGACAGAGAACAATGAGCAGTTCTTC. Protein sequence: CASTLTENNEQFF.

The rearrangement links TRBV30 to TRBJ1-5, with 7 bases that match TRBD1. V shed 3 bases and J 2 bases; nucleotides not matched to a gene: 7. The CDR3 contains 15 residues. Germline V gene lookup returns CDR1 GTSNPN and CDR2 SVGIG (reference sequence). The CDR3 region is CAWSPTGHGNQPQHF. CDR3 DNA sequence: TGTGCCTGGAGCCCGACAGGGCACGGCAATCAGCCCCAGCATTTT.

Note on this clone: This same CDR3 is encoded by further DNA sequences in the sample. This sequence joins TRBV7-9 and TRBJ2-7, with D perhaps matching TRBD1 (5 bases). The CDR3 is 12 residues long. From germline, CDR1 is SEHNR and CDR2 FQNEAQ (reference sequence). Trimming shortened V by 2 bases and J by 5 bases, and 7 bases separated the two germline ends. CDR3 bases: TGTGCCAGCAGCTTACAGGGCGACGAGCAGTACTTC. It translates to CASSLQGDEQYF.

The V call is TRBV5-4, the J call TRBJ1-2; no definite D call. CDR3 length: 13 residues. Looked up from germline, CDR1 is SGHNT and CDR2 is YYREEE (reference sequence). V lost 1 base to trimming and J lost 0 bases, with 4 bases between them. CDR3 nucleotides: TGTGCCAGCAGCTTGCAGGCTAACTATGGCTACACCTTC. It specifies CASSLQANYGYTF. The full variable domain, completed using reference TRBV5-4 and TRBJ1-2, is ETGVTQSPTHLIKTRGQQVTLRCSSQSGHNTVSWYQQALGQGPQFIFQYYREEENGRGNFPPRFSGLQFPNYSSELNVNALELDDSALYLCASSLQANYGYTFGSGTRLTVV.

The chain recombines TRBV9 with TRBJ2-5, with D possibly TRBD1 on 5 matching bases. Trimming cost V 0 bases and J 3 bases, with 18 bases left between them. From germline, CDR1 is SGDLS and CDR2 YYNGEE. This CDR3 region has 17 residues. The CDR3 sequence: CASSVAMPGRGKETQYF. As DNA, the CDR3 is TGTGCCAGCAGCGTAGCAATGCCGGGTAGGGGAAAAGAGACCCAGTACTTC. Supplemented by reference TRBV9 and TRBJ2-5, the full variable domain reads DSGVTQTPKHLITATGQRVTLRCSPRSGDLSVYWYQQSLDQGLQFLIQYYNGEERAKGNILERFSAQQFPDLHSELNLSSLELGDSALYFCASSVAMPGRGKETQYFGPGTRLLVL.

The chain employs TRBV4-3 and TRBJ2-2; D perhaps matches TRBD2 (5 bases). Germline V lookup: CDR1 LGHNA, CDR2 YSLEER. The V and J ends lost 4 bases and 5 bases respectively, with 20 bases between them. This CDR3 is 17 amino acids long. CDR3 nucleotides: TGCGCCAGCAGCCGAGGAGGAACTAGAAAAGGAACCGGGGAGCTGTTTTTT. Protein: CASSRGGTRKGTGELFF.

This clone was seen a handful of times. The CDR3 spells CASSREEQFF. Here the CDR3 DNA reads TGTGCCAGCAGTCGAGAGGAGCAGTTCTTC. The rearrangement uses TRBV28 and TRBJ2-1, with D unresolved. This CDR3 is 10 amino acids long. V gave up 5 bases and J gave up 10 bases, with 6 bases separating them. Germline-derived CDR1 and CDR2 are MDHEN and SYDVKM.

The V gene is TRBV10-3, the J gene TRBJ2-7, with D perhaps matching TRBD1 (6 bases). Germline V gene lookup returns CDR1 ENHRY and CDR2 SYGVKD. There are 15 residues in the CDR3. The ends were cut back, 0 bases at V and 5 bases at J, with 14 bases in the middle. The CDR3 here is CAISESTTGTHEQYF. In DNA, the CDR3 is TGTGCCATCAGTGAGTCGACGACAGGCACTCACGAGCAGTACTTC.

This clone came up a few times. The J gene is TRBJ1-5, the V gene TRBV7-2; D unresolved. The germline CDR1 and CDR2 sequences are SGHTA and FQGNSA. V was cut by 5 bases and J by 7 bases, with 15 bases left in between. CDR3 length: 14 amino acids. The DNA for the CDR3 is TGTGCCAGCAGCGCTAATCCTGGAGGCCAGCCCCAGCATTTT. Translated, it gives CASSANPGGQPQHF.

This clone was counted a few times. CDR3: CASSVLSTVTGELFF. CDR3 coding DNA: TGTGCCAGCAGCGTACTATCAACCGTCACCGGGGAGCTGTTTTTT. The chain recombines TRBV9 with TRBJ2-2; D is undetermined. The V and J ends lost 1 base and 4 bases respectively, with 11 bases between them. CDR1 is SGDLS, CDR2 YYNGEE, per germline. The CDR3 sequence is 15 residues long.

This chain connects TRBV5-4 to TRBJ2-7, with TRBD1 matching 8 bases. The CDR3 is 15 residues long. CDR1 is SGHNT and CDR2 is YYREEE in the germline V gene (reference sequence). The V gene end was trimmed by 2 bases and the J gene end by 3 bases; junction bases not matched to a gene: 7. CDR3 sequence: CASSFAGGSFYEQYF. The CDR3 bases are TGTGCCAGCAGCTTTGCAGGGGGCAGTTTCTACGAGCAGTACTTC. The complete variable domain, with remaining parts taken from reference TRBV5-4 and TRBJ2-7, reads ETGVTQSPTHLIKTRGQQVTLRCSSQSGHNTVSWYQQALGQGPQFIFQYYREEENGRGNFPPRFSGLQFPNYSSELNVNALELDDSALYLCASSFAGGSFYEQYFGPGTRLTVT.

The rearrangement joins TRBV2 to TRBJ1-1; D gene ambiguous. The CDR3 is made up of 13 amino acids. Germline V gene lookup returns CDR1 SNHLY and CDR2 FYNNEI. Between the trimmed V and J ends, which lost 4 bases and 3 bases, there was a span of 9 bases. The CDR3 sequence is CASSARPYTEAFF. In DNA form, the CDR3 reads TGTGCCAGCAGTGCTAGGCCGTACACTGAAGCTTTCTTT.

The chain is built from TRBV11-2 and TRBJ2-5, with unresolved D. The CDR3 length is 16 residues. Trimming left V 0 bases short and J 3 bases short, with 14 bases between. Germline CDR1 SGHAT, CDR2 FQNNGV. CDR3 in amino acids: CASSLERSAGEETQYF. The DNA of the CDR3 is TGTGCCAGCAGCTTAGAGAGGTCGGCCGGCGAAGAGACCCAGTACTTC.

This chain joins TRBV28 and TRBJ2-7; the match to TRBD1 covers 7 bases. V shed 4 bases, J shed 3 bases, and the junction held 6 bases outside the gene matches. Germline CDR1 and CDR2: MDHEN and SYDVKM. The CDR3 loop spans 14 amino acids. The CDR3: CASSSGDSNYEQYF. The CDR3, as DNA: TGTGCCAGCAGTTCTGGGGACAGTAACTACGAGCAGTACTTC.

The chain has TRBV30 and TRBJ1-3; D ambiguous. The CDR3 is 12 residues long. Between the trimmed V and J ends, which lost 3 bases and 8 bases, there was a span of 11 bases. Germline V gene sequence: CDR1 GTSNPN, CDR2 SVGIG (reference sequence). The CDR3 DNA reads as TGTGCCTGGAGGTCGCTAATGGACACCATATATTTT. Protein: CAWRSLMDTIYF.

The gene calls are TRBV4-2 and TRBJ2-7, with 9 bases matching TRBD2. The V gene end was trimmed by 0 bases and the J gene end by 0 bases; junction bases not matched to a gene: 12. This CDR3 has 19 residues. Germline CDR1 and CDR2: LGHNA and YNFKEQ. CDR3 coding DNA: TGTGCCAGCAGCCAAGAGACCTGGACTAGCGCCCCGAGCTCCTACGAGCAGTACTTC. Translated, it gives CASSQETWTSAPSSYEQYF.